This is a list of T cell receptor beta chains from one sample in a study of blood T cell repertoires in COVID-19. Some clones are missing from TCRdb's copy, which holds only in-frame ones; the method was immunoSEQ multiplex PCR. Of tens of thousands of clones listed, 65% to 90% are singletons. Material for sequencing was peripheral blood. The origin of the receptors is a woman in her fifties or sixties with acute or convalescent COVID-19. CDR3s include the opening cysteine and the closing phenylalanine or tryptophan. The D gene is left open where the match is weak.

D gene,J gene,V gene,CDR3 protein
TRBD1,TRBJ2-7,TRBV5-5,CASSWDRGPYEQYF
-,TRBJ1-1,TRBV6-6,CASSWEGGTEAFF
-,TRBJ2-2,TRBV14,CASSPRLGELFF
-,TRBJ1-1,TRBV3-1/TRBV3-2,CASSQLTGEAFF
-,TRBJ1-1,TRBV7-8,CASSVTVNTEAFF
TRBD1,TRBJ1-5,TRBV2,CASSTGQGWNQPQHF
-,TRBJ2-2,TRBV18,CASSPLEVTGELFF
TRBD2,TRBJ2-2,TRBV19,CASTQSSAGTGELFF
-,TRBJ1-5,TRBV15,CATAAGLSNQPQHF
-,TRBJ2-7,TRBV27,CASSLIRGWVQYF
-,TRBJ1-2,TRBV3-1/TRBV3-2,CASSLPRGGYTF
-,TRBJ1-2,TRBV11-2,CASSPRGGGGYTF
TRBD2,TRBJ2-1,TRBV11-2,CASSLDGQGGFNEQFF
-,TRBJ1-3,TRBV6-5,CASKRWGTGNTIYF
-,TRBJ1-5,TRBV20-1,CSASSSQGGVTQHF
-,TRBJ1-5,TRBV15,CATSRVRSTEDINQPQHF
-,TRBJ1-6,TRBV3-1/TRBV3-2,CASSQAQALSPLHF
TRBD2,TRBJ2-7,TRBV19,CASSIGGSGYEQYF
-,TRBJ2-3,TRBV9,CASSVVPLAAGTDTQYF
TRBD2,TRBJ2-6,TRBV3-1/TRBV3-2,CASSQEASGGASGANVLTF
-,TRBJ1-2,TRBV4-2,CASSQEGTVYGYTF
TRBD2,TRBJ2-5,TRBV7-7,CASSSTSGAETQYF
-,TRBJ2-7,TRBV18,CASSPPGARDKDEQYF
TRBD1,TRBJ1-6,TRBV18,CASSSDRRIYNSPLHF
-,TRBJ2-3,TRBV27,CASSTDTRGTQYF
-,TRBJ2-1,TRBV11-1,CASSFTDNLQFF
-,TRBJ1-2,TRBV30,CAWIRNRVAYGYTF
-,TRBJ2-1,TRBV18,CASSRSGTVTWGGAYNEQFF
TRBD1,TRBJ1-3,TRBV6-5,CASSEDRGNTIYF
TRBD2,TRBJ2-5,TRBV7-8,CASSRGGSGSLETQYF
-,TRBJ2-7,TRBV20-1,CSASRAYEQYF
TRBD2,TRBJ2-1,TRBV3-1/TRBV3-2,CASSHTGLAGGHEFF
-,TRBJ2-3,TRBV7-9,CASRPKTVGALDTQYF
-,TRBJ1-2,TRBV30,CAWGSQGNYGYTF
-,TRBJ1-1,TRBV9,CASSVGGAVNTEAFF
TRBD1,TRBJ1-2,TRBV29-1,CSVEGVEQGSYGYTF
TRBD2,TRBJ2-4,TRBV11-2,CASSLDSPSAGGLAKNIQYF
-,TRBJ1-5,TRBV19,CASSSQGYNQPQHF
TRBD2,TRBJ2-1,TRBV6-1,CASSEAGGSANEQFF
-,TRBJ2-1,TRBV7-9,CASSLVLGGTYNEQFF
TRBD2,TRBJ2-1,TRBV3-1/TRBV3-2,CASSLAGAENNEQFF
-,TRBJ2-5,TRBV7-2,CASSRRTALASYQETQYF
-,TRBJ1-2,TRBV9,CASSVDEAQGGYTF
-,TRBJ1-1,TRBV6-5,CASSPWGEVNTEAFF
-,TRBJ1-5,TRBV19,CASDWGDNQPQHF
TRBD2,TRBJ2-1,TRBV7-3,CASSKLAGGTDNEQFF
-,TRBJ2-1,TRBV5-4,CASSLRDNNEQFF
-,TRBJ2-7,TRBV12-3/TRBV12-4,CASSTQDSYEQYF
TRBD1,TRBJ1-5,TRBV29-1,CSVTDRANQPQHF
TRBD1,TRBJ2-7,TRBV5-1,CASSPGTAYEQYF
TRBD1,TRBJ1-5,TRBV2,CASSVMGTVDQPQHF